This TCR beta chain was identified during a study of blood T cell repertoires in COVID-19. Study details: Italy, Spain and the United States were the sources of the convalescent and acute COVID-19 samples.

The study assigned cohorts using participant-reported clinical history. Each recovered donor of Cohort 3 presented with two negative PCRs, clearance, or symptom resolution. Sequencing was performed with immunoSEQ multiplex PCR; in TCRdb, only in-frame clones are kept and a portion is missing. This sample yields 55,000 to 70,000 clones, of which roughly 91% are seen a single time; 9.5% to 13% belongs to the top ten. Germline CDR1 and CDR2: LNHDA and SQIVND (reference sequence). This CDR3 has 16 residues. Trimming removed 7 bases at V and 3 bases at J, with 19 bases between. The V gene is TRBV19, the J gene TRBJ1-5, with a possible D match to TRBD1 (5 bases). The sample comprised PBMCs or T cells enriched from blood (not recorded which). The source is a woman aged 40 to 50 who had recovered from COVID-19. This CDR3 reads CASTPIFGGDNQPQHF. The CDR3 DNA reads as TGTGCCAGTACCCCTATCTTCGGGGGGGACAATCAGCCCCAGCATTTT.